This T cell receptor beta chain was found in a study of OX40 agonist ivuxolimab in advanced cancers. This clone is judged medium-sized. This table comes from immunoSEQ multiplex PCR, and its TCRdb copy is limited to in-frame clones, with some not included. The repertoire holds around 70,000 clones, around 83% seen once, with around 0.73% in the top ten. The germline V gene encodes CDR1 MNHEY and CDR2 SMNVEV (reference sequence). The V gene lost 5 bases and the J gene lost 5 bases, with 22 bases spanning the gap. CDR3 length: 17 amino acids. This chain connects TRBV27 to TRBJ1-5; D might be TRBD1 (5 bases). The TCR originated in an adult with an advanced solid tumor such as melanoma, head and neck, liver or kidney cancer. The material was CD4+ or CD8+ T cells sorted from blood, obtained in a trial of the OX40 agonist ivuxolimab. The CDR3 is CASSPPPPRVLDQPQHF. As DNA, the CDR3 is TGTGCCAGCAGTCCACCCCCCCCCAGGGTTCTCGATCAGCCCCAGCATTTT.